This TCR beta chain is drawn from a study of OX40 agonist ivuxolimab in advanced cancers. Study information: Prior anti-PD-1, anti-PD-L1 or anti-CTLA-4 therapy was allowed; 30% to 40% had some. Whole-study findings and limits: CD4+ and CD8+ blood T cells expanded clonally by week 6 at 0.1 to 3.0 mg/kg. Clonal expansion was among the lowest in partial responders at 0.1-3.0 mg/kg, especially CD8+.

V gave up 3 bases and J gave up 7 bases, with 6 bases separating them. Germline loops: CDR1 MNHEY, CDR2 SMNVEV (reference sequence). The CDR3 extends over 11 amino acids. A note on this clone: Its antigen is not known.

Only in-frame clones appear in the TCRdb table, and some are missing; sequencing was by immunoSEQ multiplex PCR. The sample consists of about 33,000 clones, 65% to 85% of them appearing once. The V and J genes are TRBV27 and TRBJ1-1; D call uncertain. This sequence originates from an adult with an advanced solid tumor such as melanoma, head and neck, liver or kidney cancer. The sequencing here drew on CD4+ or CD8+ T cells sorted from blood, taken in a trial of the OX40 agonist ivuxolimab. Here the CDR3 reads CASSLGIEAFF. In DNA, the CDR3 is TGTGCCAGCAGTTTGGGGATTGAAGCTTTCTTT.